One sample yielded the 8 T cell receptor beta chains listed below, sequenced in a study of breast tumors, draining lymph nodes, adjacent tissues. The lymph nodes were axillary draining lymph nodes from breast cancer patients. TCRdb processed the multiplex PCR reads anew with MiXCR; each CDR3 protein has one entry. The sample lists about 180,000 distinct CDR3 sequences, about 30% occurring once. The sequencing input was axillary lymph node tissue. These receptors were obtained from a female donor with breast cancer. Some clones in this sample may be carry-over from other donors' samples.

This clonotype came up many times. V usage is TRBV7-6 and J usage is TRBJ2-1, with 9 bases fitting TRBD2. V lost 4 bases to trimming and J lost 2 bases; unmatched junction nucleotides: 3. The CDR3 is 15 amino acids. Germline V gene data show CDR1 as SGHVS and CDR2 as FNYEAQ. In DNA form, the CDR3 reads TGTGCCAGCAGCTACCGCGGGAGGGCCTACAATGAGCAGTTCTTC. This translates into CASSYRGRAYNEQFF.

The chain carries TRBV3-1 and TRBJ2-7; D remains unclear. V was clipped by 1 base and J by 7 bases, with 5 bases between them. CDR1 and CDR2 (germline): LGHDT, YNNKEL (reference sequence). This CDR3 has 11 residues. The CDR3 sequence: CASSQVQEQYF. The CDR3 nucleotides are TGTGCCAGCAGCCAAGTACAAGAGCAGTACTTC.

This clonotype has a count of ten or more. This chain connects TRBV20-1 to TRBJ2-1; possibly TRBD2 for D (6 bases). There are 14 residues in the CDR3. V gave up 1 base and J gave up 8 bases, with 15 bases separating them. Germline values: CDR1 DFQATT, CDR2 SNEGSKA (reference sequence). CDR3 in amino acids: CSARGDWLRDEQFF. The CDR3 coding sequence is TGCAGTGCTAGAGGGGACTGGCTCAGGGATGAGCAGTTCTTC.

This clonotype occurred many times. The DNA of the CDR3 is TGCAGTGCTACCAGGGGGTCTATGAGAAATCAGCCCCAGCATTTT. Protein product: CSATRGSMRNQPQHF. The rearrangement joins TRBV20-1 to TRBJ1-5, with 7 bases that match TRBD1. Germline V gene lookup returns CDR1 DFQATT and CDR2 SNEGSKA (reference sequence). This CDR3 comprises 15 residues. J was trimmed by 4 bases and V by 4 bases; bases with no gene match: 10.

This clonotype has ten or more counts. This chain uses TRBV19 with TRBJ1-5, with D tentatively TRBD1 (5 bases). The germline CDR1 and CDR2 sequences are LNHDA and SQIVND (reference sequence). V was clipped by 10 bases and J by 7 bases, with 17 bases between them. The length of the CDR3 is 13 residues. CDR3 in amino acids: CATGQGVRQPQHF. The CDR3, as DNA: TGTGCCACCGGCCAGGGAGTTCGACAGCCCCAGCATTTT.

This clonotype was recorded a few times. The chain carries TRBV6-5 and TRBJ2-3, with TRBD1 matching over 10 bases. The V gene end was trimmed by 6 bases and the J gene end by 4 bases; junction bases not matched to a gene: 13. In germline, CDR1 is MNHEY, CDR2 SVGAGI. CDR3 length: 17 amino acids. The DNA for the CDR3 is TGTGCCAGCAGACCCGCCGACCGGGACAGGGGAGCAGATACGCAGTATTTT. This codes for CASRPADRDRGADTQYF.

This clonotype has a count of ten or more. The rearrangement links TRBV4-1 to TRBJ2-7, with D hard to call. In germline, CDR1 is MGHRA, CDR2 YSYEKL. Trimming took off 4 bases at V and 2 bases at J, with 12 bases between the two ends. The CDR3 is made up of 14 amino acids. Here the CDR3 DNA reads TGCGCCAGCAGCCCAGGTAAGGGAACCTACGAGCAGTACTTC. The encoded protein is CASSPGKGTYEQYF.

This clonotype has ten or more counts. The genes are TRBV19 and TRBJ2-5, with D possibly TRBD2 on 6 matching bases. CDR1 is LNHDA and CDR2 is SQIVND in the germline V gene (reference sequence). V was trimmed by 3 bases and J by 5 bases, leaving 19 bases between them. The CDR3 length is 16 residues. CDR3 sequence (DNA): TGTGCCAGTAGTATCTTTAGCGGCGGCCCAAGGGAGACCCAGTACTTC. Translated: CASSIFSGGPRETQYF.